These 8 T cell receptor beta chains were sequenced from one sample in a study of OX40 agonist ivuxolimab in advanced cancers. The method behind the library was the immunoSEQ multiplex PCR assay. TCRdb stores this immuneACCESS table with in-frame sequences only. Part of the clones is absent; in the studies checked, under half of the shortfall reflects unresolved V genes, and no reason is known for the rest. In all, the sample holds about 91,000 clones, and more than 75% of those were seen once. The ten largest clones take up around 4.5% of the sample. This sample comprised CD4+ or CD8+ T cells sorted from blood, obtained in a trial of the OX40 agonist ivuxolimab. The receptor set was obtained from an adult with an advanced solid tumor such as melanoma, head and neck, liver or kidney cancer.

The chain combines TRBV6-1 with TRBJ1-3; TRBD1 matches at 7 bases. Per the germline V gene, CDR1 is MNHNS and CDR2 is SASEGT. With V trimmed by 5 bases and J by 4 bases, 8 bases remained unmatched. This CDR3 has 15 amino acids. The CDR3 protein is CASSNEQGYGNTIYF. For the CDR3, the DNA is TGTGCCAGCAGTAATGAACAGGGGTACGGAAACACCATATATTTT.

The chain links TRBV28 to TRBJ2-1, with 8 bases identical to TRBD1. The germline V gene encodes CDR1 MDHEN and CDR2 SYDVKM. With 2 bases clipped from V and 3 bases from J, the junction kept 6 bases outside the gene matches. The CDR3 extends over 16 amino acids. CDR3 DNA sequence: TGTGCCAGCAGTTTACTCTCAGGGGGCGTCTACAATGAGCAGTTCTTC. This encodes CASSLLSGGVYNEQFF.

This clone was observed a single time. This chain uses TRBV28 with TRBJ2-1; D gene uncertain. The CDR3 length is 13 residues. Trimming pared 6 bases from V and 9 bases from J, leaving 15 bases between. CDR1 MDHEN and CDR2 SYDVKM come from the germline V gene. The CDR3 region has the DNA TGTGCCAGCAGGGGGATTATGTTACGTGAGCAGTTCTTC. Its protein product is CASRGIMLREQFF. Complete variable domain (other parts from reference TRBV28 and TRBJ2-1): DVKVTQSSRYLVKRTGEKVFLECVQDMDHENMFWYRQDPGLGLRLIYFSYDVKMKEKGDIPEGYSVSREKKERFSLILESASTNQTSMYLCASRGIMLREQFFGPGTRLTVL.

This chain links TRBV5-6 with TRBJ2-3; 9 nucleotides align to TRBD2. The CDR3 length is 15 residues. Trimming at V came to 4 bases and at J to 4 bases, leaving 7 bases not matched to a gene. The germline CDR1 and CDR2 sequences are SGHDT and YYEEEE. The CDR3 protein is CASSRVAGVSDTQYF. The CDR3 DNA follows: TGTGCCAGCAGCCGCGTAGCGGGAGTTTCAGATACGCAGTATTTT.

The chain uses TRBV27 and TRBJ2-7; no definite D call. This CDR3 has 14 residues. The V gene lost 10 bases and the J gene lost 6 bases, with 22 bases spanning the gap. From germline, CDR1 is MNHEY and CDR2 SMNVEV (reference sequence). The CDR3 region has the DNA TGTGCCACCCCAACTTGGGGTATATGCAGCGAGCAGTACGTC. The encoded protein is CATPTWGICSEQYV.

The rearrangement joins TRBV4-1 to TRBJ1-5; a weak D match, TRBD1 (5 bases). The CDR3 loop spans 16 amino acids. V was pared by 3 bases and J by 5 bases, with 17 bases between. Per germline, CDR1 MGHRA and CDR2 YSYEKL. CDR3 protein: CASSQAPGRDHQPQHF. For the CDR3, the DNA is TGCGCCAGCAGCCAGGCACCCGGCAGGGACCATCAGCCCCAGCATTTT.

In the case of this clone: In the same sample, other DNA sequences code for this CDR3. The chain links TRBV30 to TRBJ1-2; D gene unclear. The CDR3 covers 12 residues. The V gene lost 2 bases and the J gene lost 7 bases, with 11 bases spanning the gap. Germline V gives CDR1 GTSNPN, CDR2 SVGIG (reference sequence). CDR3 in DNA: TGTGCCTGGAGTCGGCAGTCTGGTGGCTACACCTTC. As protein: CAWSRQSGGYTF.

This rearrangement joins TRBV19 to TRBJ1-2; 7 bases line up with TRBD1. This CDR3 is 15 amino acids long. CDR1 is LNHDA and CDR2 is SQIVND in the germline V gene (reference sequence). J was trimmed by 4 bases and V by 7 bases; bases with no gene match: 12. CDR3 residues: CASTARQGVIYGYTF. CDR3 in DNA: TGTGCCAGTACTGCCCGACAGGGCGTCATCTATGGCTACACCTTC.